This TCR beta chain was documented in a study of spatial heterogeneity in lung cancer. In TCRdb, the 5' RACE reads were re-called with MiXCR into one record per CDR3 protein. The data contain fewer than 25,000 distinct CDR3 sequences, 8% to 10% of them singletons. CDR1 ENHRY and CDR2 SYGVKD come from the germline V gene. Trimming took 0 bases from V and 1 from J, leaving 7 bases between them. This CDR3 region has 15 residues. Time point of the sample: blood at routine non-recurrence follow-up after resection. This clonotype was seen a few times. The TCR sequence derives from a male donor with early-stage non-small cell lung cancer. J is TRBJ1-5 and V is TRBV10-3; D not certain. Sequencing was performed on PBMCs, taken at follow-up. The CDR3 nucleotides are TGTGCCATCAGTGAGTCCGGCGAAAGCAATCAGCCCCAGCATTTT. Protein sequence: CAISESGESNQPQHF.